This passage covers 15 T cell receptor beta chains from one sample sequenced in a study of OX40 agonist ivuxolimab in advanced cancers. Here immunoSEQ multiplex PCR was the method, and the copy in TCRdb shows in-frame clones only, minus some. The table records some 43,000 clones, about 83% of them present only once. Sample: CD4+ or CD8+ T cells sorted from blood, taken in a trial of the OX40 agonist ivuxolimab. The receptors shown here come from an adult with an advanced solid tumor such as melanoma, head and neck, liver or kidney cancer.

This chain uses TRBV13 with TRBJ2-3, with D maybe TRBD1 (6 bases). The CDR3 contains 14 residues. Germline V gene lookup returns CDR1 PRHDT and CDR2 FYEKMQ (reference sequence). V lost 5 bases and J lost 6, with 15 bases in between. The CDR3 here is CASSNRQASDTQYF. The CDR3 bases are TGTGCCAGCAGCAACCGACAGGCCTCGGATACGCAGTATTTT.

This rearrangement joins TRBV4-2 to TRBJ2-7; TRBD1 is a possible D gene (6 bases). The V gene lost 5 bases and the J gene lost 3 bases, with 11 bases spanning the gap. This CDR3 comprises 13 residues. Germline values: CDR1 LGHNA, CDR2 YNFKEQ. This CDR3 reads CASSKAQGYEQYF. CDR3 DNA: TGTGCCAGCAGCAAGGCACAGGGCTACGAGCAGTACTTC.

The rearrangement links TRBV19 to TRBJ2-2; maybe TRBD1 (5 bases). This CDR3 comprises 14 residues. Deletions cut 5 bases from V and 9 bases from J, with 16 bases between. Germline V CDR1 and CDR2: LNHDA, SQIVND (reference sequence). The CDR3 DNA follows: TGTGCCAGTAGTCCAGACCCAGGGTCACGGGAGCTGTTTTTT. Translating gives CASSPDPGSRELFF.

The chain uses TRBV7-9 and TRBJ2-3, with D perhaps matching TRBD2 (6 bases). CDR3 size: 14 residues. Trimming took 5 bases from V and 6 from J, leaving 15 bases between them. Germline assignment: CDR1 SEHNR and CDR2 FQNEAQ (reference sequence). The CDR3, as DNA: TGTGCCAGCAGCATCGGGACTCAGCCGGATACGCAGTATTTT. This encodes CASSIGTQPDTQYF.

The chain employs TRBV30 and TRBJ1-2, with TRBD1 matching over 8 bases. This CDR3 contains 15 residues. CDR1 GTSNPN and CDR2 SVGIG come from the germline V gene (reference sequence). V gave up 3 bases and J gave up 6 bases; unmatched junction bases: 12. The chain's CDR3 is CAWRVTGGPIDGYTF. In DNA form, the CDR3 reads TGTGCCTGGAGAGTAACAGGGGGACCTATCGATGGCTACACCTTC. Together with reference TRBV30 and TRBJ1-2, the CDR3 gives the full variable domain: SQTIHQWPATLVQPVGSPLSLECTVEGTSNPNLYWYRQAAGRGLQLLFYSVGIGQISSEVPQNLSASRPQDRQFILSSKKLLLSDSGFYLCAWRVTGGPIDGYTFGSGTRLTVV.

The chain carries TRBV27 and TRBJ2-7, with 10 bases identical to TRBD2. The CDR3 extends over 15 amino acids. V shed 8 bases, J shed 0 bases, and the junction held 7 bases outside the gene matches. The germline CDR1 and CDR2 sequences are MNHEY and SMNVEV (reference sequence). CDR3 region: CASSFSGGLSYEQYF. CDR3 DNA: TGTGCCAGCTCCTTTAGCGGGGGGCTCTCCTACGAGCAGTACTTC.

J is TRBJ1-3 and V is TRBV29-1, with D possibly TRBD1 on 5 matching bases. The V end lost 4 bases, the J end lost 3 bases, and 10 bases lay between the germline ends. The CDR3 is made up of 13 amino acids. Germline V gene data show CDR1 as SQVTM and CDR2 as ANQGSEA. The DNA of the CDR3 is TGCAGCGTTGTGACAGTTCTTGGAAACACCATATATTTT. This codes for CSVVTVLGNTIYF. The full variable domain, completed using reference TRBV29-1 and TRBJ1-3, is SAVISQKPSRDICQRGTSLTIQCQVDSQVTMMFWYRQQPGQSLTLIATANQGSEATYESGFVIDKFPISRPNLTFSTLTVSNMSPEDSSIYLCSVVTVLGNTIYFGEGSWLTVV.

The rearrangement joins TRBV7-3 to TRBJ1-1, with a possible D match to TRBD1 (6 bases). Trimming left V 1 base short and J 5 bases short, with 11 bases between. The CDR3 covers 14 residues. Germline CDR1 is SGHTA and CDR2 is FQGTGA. The CDR3: CASSLIGGSTEAFF. The DNA of the CDR3 is TGTGCCAGCAGCTTAATCGGGGGCTCGACTGAAGCTTTCTTT.

The V call is TRBV27, the J call TRBJ2-5; D gene uncertain. V was trimmed by 6 bases and J by 3 bases, leaving 2 bases between them. The CDR3 sequence is 10 residues long. The germline CDR1 and CDR2 sequences are MNHEY and SMNVEV (reference sequence). The CDR3 spells CASRKETQYF. DNA for the CDR3: TGTGCCAGCAGGAAAGAGACCCAGTACTTC.

This chain joins TRBV28 and TRBJ2-7; 7 nucleotides agree with TRBD1. Per the germline V gene, CDR1 is MDHEN and CDR2 is SYDVKM. This CDR3 region has 13 residues. The trim removed 6 bases at V and 2 bases at J, leaving 4 bases unmatched. In DNA, the CDR3 is TGTGCCAGCAGCCGGGACAGAACCTACGAGCAGTACTTC. Translating gives CASSRDRTYEQYF.

The V gene is TRBV5-1, the J gene TRBJ2-4, with D perhaps matching TRBD1 or TRBD2 (5 bases each). V shed 0 bases and J shed 8 bases, with 15 bases lying between them. The germline V gene encodes CDR1 SGHRS and CDR2 YFSETQ. This CDR3 region has 15 residues. The CDR3 DNA is TGCGCCAGCAGCTTGGGGGCAGCTCAGGGAGACATTCAGTACTTC. It is translated as CASSLGAAQGDIQYF.

The chain is built from TRBV6-1 and TRBJ2-5; D gene unclear. Deletions cut 2 bases from V and 5 bases from J, with 9 bases between. The CDR3 has 13 amino acids. Germline CDR1 and CDR2: MNHNS and SASEGT. CDR3 amino acids: CASSEFVEETQYF. In nucleotides, the CDR3 is TGTGCCAGCAGTGAATTCGTGGAGGAGACCCAGTACTTC.

Remarks on this clone: The junction departs from the called germline gene at one end, perhaps through a read error. V and J are TRBV2 and TRBJ2-7; no definite D call. This CDR3 spans 14 amino acids. In germline, CDR1 is SNHLY, CDR2 FYNNEI. CDR3 nucleotides: TGTGCCAGCAGGGAAGACTTAGGTGTCTACGAGCAGTACTTC. Protein sequence: CASREDLGVYEQYF.

This sequence joins TRBV28 and TRBJ1-4; D is undetermined. The CDR3 sequence is 16 residues long. Germline CDR1 MDHEN, CDR2 SYDVKM. Between the trimmed V and J ends, which lost 5 bases and 6 bases, there was a span of 19 bases. CDR3 region: CASSPRGRTKDEKLFF. The CDR3 DNA reads as TGTGCCAGCAGTCCGCGGGGTCGGACGAAAGATGAAAAACTGTTTTTT.

On this clone itself: The junction shows a germline mismatch at one end, possibly a read error. The identical CDR3 is also encoded by other nucleotide sequences in the sample. The chain recombines TRBV7-8 with TRBJ1-5; TRBD1 might be the D (5 bases). Per germline, CDR1 SGHVS and CDR2 FQNEAQ. The CDR3 totals 13 residues. For the CDR3, the DNA is TGTGCCAGCAGCGACAGCCCCCTCAAGCCTCAGCATTTT. Translating it yields CASSDSPLKPQHF.